Listed below are T cell receptor beta chains from one sample, sequenced in a study of molecular identifiers for immune sequencing clone quantification. TCRdb analysed the PCR reads with MiXCR anew, one entry per CDR3 protein. The sample includes more than 550,000 distinct CDR3 sequences, about 25% of them seen just once. The specimen was naive CD8+ T cells from blood, with Jurkat cell RNA spiked in. The receptors were gathered from a human donor in good health. Some libraries in this study had Jurkat cell RNA spiked in. The CDR3 runs from the conserved cysteine through the conserved F or W. The order of the fields is V gene, clone size, J gene, D gene, CDR3 protein, CDR3 DNA. A D gene is named only where the DNA matches it firmly. The listing skips clone size in some rows; elsewhere it reads once, few, many or a size class.

>TRBV7-9|many|TRBJ1-6|-
CASSFGTYYSPLHF
TGTGCCAGCAGCTTTGGGACCTACTATTCACCCCTCCACTTT
>TRBV14|few|TRBJ2-1|-
CASSQSQGPYNEQFF
TGTGCCAGCAGCCAATCACAGGGACCCTACAATGAGCAGTTCTTC
>TRBV6-2/TRBV6-3|few|TRBJ1-1|-
CASSYDGTEPSEENTEAFF
TGTGCCAGCAGTTACGATGGCACAGAACCGAGTGAAGAGAACACTGAAGCTTTCTTT
>TRBV4-1|many|TRBJ2-3|TRBD2
CASSHPTGSGVSDTQYF
TGCGCCAGCAGCCACCCCACCGGCAGCGGGGTTTCAGATACGCAGTATTTT
>TRBV7-9|many|TRBJ2-3|-
CASSLTQGAISTDTQYF
TGTGCCAGCAGCTTAACGCAAGGGGCAATTAGCACAGATACGCAGTATTTT
>TRBV4-2|many|TRBJ2-3|-
CASSPNEGPPYTQYF
TGTGCCAGCAGCCCGAACGAGGGCCCTCCTTATACGCAGTATTTT
>TRBV12-3/TRBV12-4|few|TRBJ2-5|-
CAGTPAEGVQETQYF
TGTGCCGGCACCCCAGCGGAAGGGGTCCAAGAGACCCAGTACTTC
>TRBV4-1|many|TRBJ2-6|-
CASSPTGYGGANVLTF
TGCGCCAGCAGCCCTACAGGGTACGGTGGGGCCAACGTCCTGACTTTC
>TRBV28|few|TRBJ1-3|TRBD1
CASSSDRGRNTIYF
TGTGCCAGCAGTTCGGACAGGGGTCGAAACACCATATATTTT
>TRBV5-5|few|TRBJ1-4|-
CASSLERLEKLFF
TGTGCCAGCAGCTTGGAACGTCTTGAAAAACTGTTTTTT
>TRBV5-6|-|TRBJ2-5|TRBD2
CASSLGPRTSGIPETQYF
TGTGCCAGCAGCTTGGGGCCTCGGACTAGCGGGATTCCAGAGACCCAGTACTTC
>TRBV6-2/TRBV6-3|many|TRBJ2-3|TRBD2
CASSSWDYRGGTDTQYF
TGTGCCAGCAGCTCCTGGGACTACCGGGGGGGCACAGATACGCAGTATTTT
>TRBV30|few|TRBJ1-5|TRBD1
CAWTRTGHNQPQHF
TGTGCCTGGACCCGGACAGGTCACAATCAGCCCCAGCATTTT
>TRBV12-3/TRBV12-4|-|TRBJ2-2|-
CASSLAQAHGELFF
TGTGCCAGCAGTTTAGCGCAGGCGCACGGGGAGCTGTTTTTT
>TRBV4-1|-|TRBJ2-1|TRBD2
CASSQSGSPYNEQFF
TGCGCCAGCAGCCAGAGCGGGAGTCCCTACAATGAGCAGTTCTTC
>TRBV18|-|TRBJ2-1|TRBD1
CASSPPLGQGEQFF
TGTGCCAGCTCACCACCACTAGGACAGGGGGAGCAGTTCTTC
>TRBV2|few|TRBJ2-1|TRBD1
CASRGTGNNEQFF
TGTGCCAGCAGAGGGACAGGGAACAATGAGCAGTTCTTC
>TRBV28|few|TRBJ2-5|TRBD2
CASSWTSGDSTQYF
TGTGCCAGCAGCTGGACTAGCGGGGACTCGACCCAGTACTTC
>TRBV20-1|few|TRBJ2-7|TRBD1
CSAISGQAYEQYF
TGCAGTGCTATTTCCGGACAGGCCTACGAGCAGTACTTC
>TRBV28|-|TRBJ2-5|TRBD2
CASSPHGTNERVQYF
TGTGCCAGCAGCCCACACGGGACTAATGAGAGAGTCCAGTACTTC
>TRBV10-2|-|TRBJ2-7|-
CASRGPTPGRFEQYF
TGCGCCAGCAGGGGGCCCACTCCCGGTCGCTTCGAGCAGTACTTC
>TRBV7-9|-|TRBJ2-7|-
CASSYRDFAPYEQYF
TGTGCCAGCAGCTACCGGGACTTCGCACCCTACGAGCAGTACTTC
>TRBV20-1|many|TRBJ2-7|TRBD2
CSARGSASGTTYEQYF
TGCAGTGCTAGAGGATCGGCTAGCGGGACGACCTACGAGCAGTACTTC
>TRBV28|many|TRBJ1-1|-
CASSLGTREAFF
TGTGCCAGCAGTTTGGGGACAAGGGAAGCTTTCTTT
>TRBV6-2/TRBV6-3|-|TRBJ1-1|-
CASSSQMETEAFF
TGTGCCAGCAGTTCCCAGATGGAGACTGAAGCTTTCTTT
>TRBV4-3|-|TRBJ2-7|-
CASRPQRTQEQYF
TGCGCCAGCAGACCTCAACGGACACAAGAGCAGTACTTC
>TRBV6-1|-|TRBJ1-1|-
CASSNRDSPFTEAFF
TGTGCCAGCAGTAACCGGGACTCTCCCTTCACTGAAGCTTTCTTT
>TRBV5-1|-|TRBJ2-1|TRBD1
CASSWTGLLNNEQFF
TGCGCCAGCAGCTGGACAGGGCTACTGAACAATGAGCAGTTCTTC
>TRBV19|-|TRBJ1-5|-
CASSIILGPIQPQHF
TGTGCCAGTAGTATTATTCTAGGGCCCATTCAGCCCCAGCATTTT
>TRBV14|-|TRBJ2-2|TRBD2
CASSQDPLAANTGELFF
TGTGCCAGCAGCCAAGATCCCCTAGCGGCCAACACCGGGGAGCTGTTTTTT
>TRBV4-3|few|TRBJ2-7|-
CASSQDFTGFSYEQYF
TGCGCCAGCAGCCAAGATTTTACAGGGTTCTCCTACGAGCAGTACTTC
>TRBV19|many|TRBJ1-2|-
CAGGEPGGYTF
TGTGCCGGGGGCGAACCAGGTGGCTACACCTTC
>TRBV30|many|TRBJ2-7|-
CAWSSPPRDRSYEQYF
TGTGCCTGGAGCTCGCCCCCCAGGGACCGATCCTACGAGCAGTACTTC
>TRBV19|few|TRBJ2-5|-
CASSPSEGASFTETQYF
TGTGCCAGTAGTCCTTCCGAAGGGGCTAGCTTCACAGAGACCCAGTACTTC
>TRBV7-6|many|TRBJ2-3|-
CASSLALEDTQYF
TGTGCCAGCAGCTTAGCTCTGGAAGATACGCAGTATTTT
>TRBV4-1|many|TRBJ1-1|-
CASSQKNSEAFF
TGCGCCAGCAGCCAAAAAAACAGTGAAGCTTTCTTT
>TRBV9|-|TRBJ2-7|TRBD2
CASSPLAGGGYEQYF
TGTGCCAGCAGCCCACTAGCGGGAGGGGGGTACGAGCAGTACTTC
>TRBV25-1|-|TRBJ2-7|TRBD1
CASSVGQGYEQDF
TGTGCCAGCAGTGTGGGACAGGGCTACGAGCAGGACTTC
>TRBV5-1|few|TRBJ2-3|TRBD1
CASNEEGGRDTQYF
TGCGCCAGCAATGAGGAAGGGGGCCGAGATACGCAGTATTTT
>TRBV5-4|many|TRBJ1-4|-
CATRSGTTNEKLFF
TGTGCCACCCGCTCAGGCACAACTAATGAAAAACTGTTTTTT
>TRBV5-6|few|TRBJ1-5|-
CASTTWGVGNQPQHF
TGTGCCAGCACCACGTGGGGGGTGGGTAATCAGCCCCAGCATTTT
>TRBV27|-|TRBJ1-4|-
CASAAGGPDEKLFF
TGTGCCAGCGCCGCGGGGGGCCCAGATGAAAAACTGTTTTTT
>TRBV6-5|many|TRBJ2-1|-
CASRGNEQFF
TGTGCCAGCAGGGGCAATGAGCAGTTCTTC
>TRBV12-3/TRBV12-4|few|TRBJ2-7|-
CASSFQFSNLYEQYF
TGTGCCAGCAGTTTTCAATTCTCCAATCTCTACGAGCAGTACTTC
>TRBV7-6|-|TRBJ2-2|TRBD2
CASSRGDTGELFF
TGTGCCAGCAGCCGGGGGGACACCGGGGAGCTGTTTTTT
>TRBV18|few|TRBJ2-7|-
CASSPPGYHTYEQYF
TGTGCCAGCTCACCCCCCGGATACCACACCTACGAGCAGTACTTC
>TRBV7-6|-|TRBJ2-7|TRBD1
CAGSEGTAYEQYF
TGTGCCGGCAGCGAAGGGACAGCCTACGAGCAGTACTTC
>TRBV5-1|many|TRBJ2-3|TRBD2
CASSLRLARSTDTQYF
TGCGCCAGCAGCTTGAGACTAGCGAGAAGCACAGATACGCAGTATTTT
>TRBV4-1|few|TRBJ2-3|TRBD2
CASSQVALTSGTGDTQYF
TGCGCCAGCAGCCAAGTTGCCTTAACTAGCGGAACCGGCGATACGCAGTATTTT
>TRBV6-5|-|TRBJ1-1|-
CASSYSSLLEPESEAFF
TGTGCCAGCAGTTACTCGAGTTTGTTGGAGCCCGAATCGGAAGCTTTCTTT
>TRBV12-3/TRBV12-4|few|TRBJ2-1|-
CASRVSSYNEQFF
TGTGCCAGCAGGGTGTCTTCCTACAATGAGCAGTTCTTC
>TRBV27|many|TRBJ2-3|TRBD2
CASSLAGVSTDTQYF
TGTGCCAGCAGTTTAGCGGGAGTTAGCACAGATACGCAGTATTTT
>TRBV6-2/TRBV6-3|few|TRBJ2-3|-
CAGSLDIVSSPQADTQYF
TGTGCCGGCAGCCTAGATATCGTATCTTCCCCCCAGGCAGATACGCAGTATTTT
>TRBV5-1|-|TRBJ2-2|-
CASSLPVVRRGAETGELFF
TGCGCCAGCAGCTTGCCCGTCGTACGGCGGGGAGCCGAAACCGGGGAGCTGTTTTTT
>TRBV6-1|few|TRBJ2-3|TRBD2
CASSEAVGRGTDTQYF
TGTGCCAGCAGTGAAGCTGTGGGGAGGGGTACAGATACGCAGTATTTT
>TRBV6-5|-|TRBJ2-1|-
CASSYGTYHLEQFF
TGTGCCAGCAGTTACGGGACGTACCACCTCGAGCAGTTCTTC
>TRBV5-1|many|TRBJ2-7|-
CASSLEQVGPYEQYF
TGCGCCAGCAGCTTGGAACAGGTGGGCCCCTACGAGCAGTACTTC
>TRBV7-9|-|TRBJ1-1|-
CASSPGGSGYTEAFF
TGTGCCAGCAGCCCGGGAGGTTCGGGGTACACTGAAGCTTTCTTT
>TRBV7-9|few|TRBJ1-2|-
CASSLEGSSGGFNYGYTF
TGTGCCAGCAGCTTAGAAGGATCTTCGGGGGGCTTTAACTATGGCTACACCTTC
>TRBV29-1|many|TRBJ2-3|-
CSVEDPPGATSTDTQYF
TGCAGCGTTGAAGACCCCCCAGGGGCCACTAGCACAGATACGCAGTATTTT